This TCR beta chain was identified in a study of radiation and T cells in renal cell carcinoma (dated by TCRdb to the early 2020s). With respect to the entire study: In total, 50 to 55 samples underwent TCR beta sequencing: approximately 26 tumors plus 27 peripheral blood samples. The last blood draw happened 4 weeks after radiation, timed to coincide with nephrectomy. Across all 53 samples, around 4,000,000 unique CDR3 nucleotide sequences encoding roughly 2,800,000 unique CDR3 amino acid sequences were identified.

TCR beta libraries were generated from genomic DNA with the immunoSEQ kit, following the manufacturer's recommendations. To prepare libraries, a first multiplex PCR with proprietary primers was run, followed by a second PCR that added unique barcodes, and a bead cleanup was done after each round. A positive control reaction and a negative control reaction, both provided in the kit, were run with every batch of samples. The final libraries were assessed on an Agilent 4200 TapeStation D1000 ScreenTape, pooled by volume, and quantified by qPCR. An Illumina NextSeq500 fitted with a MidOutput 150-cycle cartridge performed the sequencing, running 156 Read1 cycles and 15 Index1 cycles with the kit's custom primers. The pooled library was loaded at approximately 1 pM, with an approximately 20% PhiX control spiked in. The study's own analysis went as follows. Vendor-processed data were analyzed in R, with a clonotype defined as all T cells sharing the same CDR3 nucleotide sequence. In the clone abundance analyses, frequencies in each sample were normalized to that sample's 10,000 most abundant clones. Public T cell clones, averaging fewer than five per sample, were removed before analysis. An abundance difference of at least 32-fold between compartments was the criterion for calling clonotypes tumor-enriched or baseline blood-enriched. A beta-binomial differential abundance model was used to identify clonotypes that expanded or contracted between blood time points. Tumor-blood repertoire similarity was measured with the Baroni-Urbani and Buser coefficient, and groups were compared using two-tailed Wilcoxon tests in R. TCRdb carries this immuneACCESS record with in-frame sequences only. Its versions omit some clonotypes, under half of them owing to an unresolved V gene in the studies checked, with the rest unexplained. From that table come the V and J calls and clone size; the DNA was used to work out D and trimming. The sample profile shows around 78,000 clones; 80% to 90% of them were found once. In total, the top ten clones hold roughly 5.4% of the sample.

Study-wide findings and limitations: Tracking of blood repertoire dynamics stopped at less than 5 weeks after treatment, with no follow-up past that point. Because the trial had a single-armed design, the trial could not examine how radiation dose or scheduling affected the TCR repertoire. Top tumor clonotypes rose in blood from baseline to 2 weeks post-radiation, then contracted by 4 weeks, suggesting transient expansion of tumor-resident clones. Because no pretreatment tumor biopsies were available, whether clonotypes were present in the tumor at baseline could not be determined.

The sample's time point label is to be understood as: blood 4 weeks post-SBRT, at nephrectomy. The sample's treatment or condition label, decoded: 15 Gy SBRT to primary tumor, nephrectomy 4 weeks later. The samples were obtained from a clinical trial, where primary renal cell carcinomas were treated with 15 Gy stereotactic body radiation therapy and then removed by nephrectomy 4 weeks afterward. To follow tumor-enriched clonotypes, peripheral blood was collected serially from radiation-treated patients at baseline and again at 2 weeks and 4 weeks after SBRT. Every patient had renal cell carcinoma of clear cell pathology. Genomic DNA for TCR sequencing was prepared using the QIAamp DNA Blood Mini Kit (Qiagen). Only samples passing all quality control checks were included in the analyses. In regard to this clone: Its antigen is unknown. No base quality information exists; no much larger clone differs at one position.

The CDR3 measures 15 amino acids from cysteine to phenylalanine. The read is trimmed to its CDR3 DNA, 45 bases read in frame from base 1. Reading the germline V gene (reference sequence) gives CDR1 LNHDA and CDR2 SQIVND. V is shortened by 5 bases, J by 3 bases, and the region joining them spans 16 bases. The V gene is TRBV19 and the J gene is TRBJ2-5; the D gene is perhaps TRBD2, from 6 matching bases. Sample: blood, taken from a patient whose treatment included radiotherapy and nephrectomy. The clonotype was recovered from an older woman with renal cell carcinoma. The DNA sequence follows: TGTGCCAGTAGTGGTGGCGGGGCCGGAGAAGAGACCCAGTACTTC. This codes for CASSGGGAGEETQYF. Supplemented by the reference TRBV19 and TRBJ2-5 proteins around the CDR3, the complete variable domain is DGGITQSPKYLFRKEGQNVTLSCEQNLNHDAMYWYRQDPGQGLRLIYYSQIVNDFQKGDIAEGYSVSREKKESFPLTVTSAQKNPTAFYLCASSGGGAGEETQYFGPGTRLLVL.